The 11 T cell receptor beta chains below all came from one sample that was sequenced in a study of neoadjuvant anti-PD-1 for oral cavity cancer. Clones were sequenced by immunoSEQ multiplex PCR, and TCRdb holds only the in-frame ones, with some missing. The data show under 85,000 clones, 70% to 85% seen once. The sample was PBMCs, taken before nivolumab (anti-PD-1) treatment. These receptors all come from a person between 35 and 79 years old with oral cavity squamous cell carcinoma.

The chain recombines TRBV27 with TRBJ2-5; D perhaps matches TRBD2 (6 bases). In germline, CDR1 is MNHEY, CDR2 SMNVEV (reference sequence). The CDR3 loop spans 14 amino acids. V lost 0 bases to trimming and J lost 5 bases, with 10 bases between them. The CDR3 is CASSLSRGGETQYF. The DNA for the CDR3 is TGTGCCAGCAGTTTATCACGCGGAGGGGAGACCCAGTACTTC.

This rearrangement joins TRBV2 to TRBJ1-4, with D tentatively TRBD1 (6 bases). The CDR3 runs to 14 residues. V was shortened by 3 bases and J by 1 base, with 6 bases between the two germline ends. CDR1 and CDR2 (germline): SNHLY, FYNNEI. For the CDR3, the DNA is TGTGCCAGCAGTGACAGGGGAACTAATGAAAAACTGTTTTTT. This sequence encodes CASSDRGTNEKLFF.

The chain is built from TRBV6-5 and TRBJ2-5; the D call may be TRBD1 or TRBD2 (5 bases each). The V gene's germline CDR1 is MNHEY and CDR2 SVGAGI. Trimming shortened V by 5 bases and J by 4 bases, and 11 bases separated the two germline ends. This CDR3 is 13 amino acids long. The CDR3 sequence is CASSGGRRETQYF. In nucleotides, the CDR3 is TGTGCCAGCAGTGGGGGTCGCAGAGAGACCCAGTACTTC.

This chain connects TRBV2 to TRBJ2-3; tentatively, D is TRBD2 (6 bases). The CDR3 spans 12 residues. V shed 8 bases and J shed 12 bases, with 18 bases lying between them. Germline-derived CDR1 and CDR2 are SNHLY and FYNNEI. In DNA form, the CDR3 reads TGTGCCAGCCGTCAGGATGGCGGGGACCAGTATTTT. Translating gives CASRQDGGDQYF.

The rearrangement links TRBV5-1 to TRBJ2-3; possibly TRBD2 for D (7 bases). Germline CDR1 is SGHRS and CDR2 is YFSETQ. Between the trimmed V and J ends, which lost 0 bases and 5 bases, there was a span of 13 bases. There are 15 residues in the CDR3. CDR3 sequence reads: CASSLAGGRGDTQYF. CDR3 bases: TGCGCCAGCAGCTTGGCCGGGGGGCGGGGAGATACGCAGTATTTT.

In its sample, this clone was seen once. The rearrangement uses TRBV6-1 and TRBJ1-4, with D tentatively TRBD1 (6 bases). V was trimmed by 7 bases and J by 2 bases, leaving 11 bases between them. CDR1 is MNHNS, CDR2 SASEGT, per germline. The CDR3 contains 14 residues. In DNA, the CDR3 is TGTGCCAGCACTGGCGGACAGACTAATGAAAAACTGTTTTTT. It translates to CASTGGQTNEKLFF.

Only one count was recorded for this clone. The chain recombines TRBV5-4 with TRBJ2-7; D may be TRBD1 (5 bases). Germline loops: CDR1 SGHNT, CDR2 YYREEE (reference sequence). The CDR3 has 14 residues. V was cut by 5 bases and J by 0 bases, with 12 bases left in between. The CDR3 region is CASRIQGDSYEQYF. CDR3 bases: TGTGCCAGCAGAATACAAGGGGACTCCTACGAGCAGTACTTC.

The chain combines TRBV27 with TRBJ1-2; TRBD1 is a possible D gene (6 bases). Looked up from germline, CDR1 is MNHEY and CDR2 is SMNVEV (reference sequence). The V and J ends lost 4 bases and 4 bases respectively, with 16 bases between them. The CDR3 is 15 residues long. Here the CDR3 reads CASSSGQIQGYGYTF. The CDR3 bases are TGTGCCAGCAGTTCTGGACAGATTCAGGGCTATGGCTACACCTTC.

The chain employs TRBV7-2 and TRBJ2-6; D remains unclear. The CDR3 runs 14 residues. CDR1 is SGHTA and CDR2 is FQGNSA in the germline V gene. Between the trimmed V and J ends, which lost 5 bases and 2 bases, there was a span of 7 bases. The CDR3 nucleotides read TGTGCCAGCAGCCCCCCACCTGGGGCCAACGTCCTGACTTTC. The encoded protein is CASSPPPGANVLTF.

The rearrangement uses TRBV4-2 and TRBJ2-1, with 7 bases fitting TRBD2. Germline assignment: CDR1 LGHNA and CDR2 YNFKEQ. With 4 bases clipped from V and 2 bases from J, the junction kept 11 bases outside the gene matches. The CDR3 consists of 17 residues. CDR3 region: CASSRSAGEGTYNEQFF. Here the CDR3 DNA reads TGTGCCAGCAGCCGTTCGGCGGGGGAGGGGACCTACAATGAGCAGTTCTTC.

This chain connects TRBV6-5 to TRBJ2-1; 7 bases match TRBD2. Germline values: CDR1 MNHEY, CDR2 SVGAGI. V trimming: 6 bases; J trimming: 1 base; junction bases outside the gene matches: 6. The CDR3 runs 15 residues. The CDR3 nucleotides are TGTGCCAGCAGGGAGGGACTACCATCCTACAATGAGCAGTTCTTC. Its translation is CASREGLPSYNEQFF.